This T cell receptor (beta chain) stems from a study of graft-versus-host responses after intestinal transplantation. Study observations and caveats: Some GvH clones appeared in ileal mucosa or blood before recipient bone marrow. Researchers found peak circulating GvH clone levels linked to early post-transplant HvG declines. Allograft clonal ratios (graft-versus-host to host-versus-graft) were high in patients who had graft-donor T cell macrochimerism.

As concerns this clone: No antigen is known for it.

The CDR3 sequence is 14 residues long. CDR1 is KGHSH, CDR2 LQKENI, per germline. The V end was cut by 4 bases, the J end by 5 bases, with 14 bases between. TCRdb's copy holds only in-frame clones and misses some; the assay was immunoSEQ multiplex PCR. The data contain 99,000 or so clones, around 88% of them singletons. The receptor was isolated from a human patient who received an intestinal transplant, so some T cells may come from the graft donor. Source: PBMCs, taken 255 days after intestinal transplant. J is TRBJ2-5 and V is TRBV18; D perhaps matches TRBD1 (6 bases). The CDR3 DNA reads as TGTGCCAGCTCACATACAGGGAGTCGCGAGACCCAGTACTTC. It encodes CASSHTGSRETQYF.